The rows below give T cell receptor beta chains drawn from one sample of a study of OX40 agonist ivuxolimab in advanced cancers. Clones were sequenced by immunoSEQ multiplex PCR, and TCRdb holds only the in-frame ones, with some missing. The sample has roughly 76,000 clones; 70% to 90% are singletons. The sequencing used CD4+ or CD8+ T cells sorted from blood, collected in a trial of the OX40 agonist ivuxolimab. The source of these receptors is an adult with an advanced solid tumor such as melanoma, head and neck, liver or kidney cancer. CDR3s include the opening cysteine and the closing phenylalanine or tryptophan. Each record gives: J gene, clone size, D gene, V gene, CDR3 protein, CDR3 DNA. D genes are given only for firm matches. Not all rows give a size; the values are once, few, many and, for expanded clones, a class.

TRBJ2-7	-	TRBD1	TRBV7-8	CASSPAGTGKRNEQYF	TGTGCCAGCAGCCCAGCCGGGACAGGGAAGAGAAACGAGCAGTACTTC
TRBJ1-6	-	-	TRBV9	CASSQTWTYSPLHF	TGTGCCAGCAGCCAAACCTGGACCTATTCACCCCTCCACTTT
TRBJ1-5	-	-	TRBV27	CASRAQDNQPQHF	TGTGCCAGCCGAGCACAGGACAATCAGCCCCAGCATTTT
TRBJ1-1	-	-	TRBV11-2	CASSRSPLPNTEAFF	TGTGCCAGCAGCCGCAGCCCCCTACCGAACACTGAAGCTTTCTTT
TRBJ2-3	-	TRBD2	TRBV7-9	CASSNLGGLARTDTQYF	TGTGCCAGCAGCAATCTGGGTGGACTAGCGCGCACAGATACGCAGTATTTT
TRBJ1-4	-	TRBD1	TRBV10-3	CAISDPGQGNEKLFF	TGTGCCATCAGTGACCCGGGACAGGGGAATGAAAAACTGTTTTTT
TRBJ2-5	-	TRBD2	TRBV7-9	CASSRGLAEETQYF	TGTGCCAGCAGCCGAGGACTAGCGGAAGAGACCCAGTACTTC
TRBJ2-5	-	TRBD1	TRBV7-6	CASSLARDSKETQYF	TGTGCCAGCAGCTTAGCTAGGGACAGTAAAGAGACCCAGTACTTC
TRBJ2-3	-	-	TRBV7-9	CASSLEINTQYF	TGTGCCAGCAGCCTGGAGATTAATACGCAGTATTTT
TRBJ1-1	-	TRBD1	TRBV27	CASSPRTGTNTEAFF	TGTGCCAGCAGTCCCCGGACAGGTACGAACACTGAAGCTTTCTTT
TRBJ2-7	-	TRBD2	TRBV5-1	CASRTTAGTSGGYEQYF	TGCGCCAGCAGGACGACAGCCGGGACTAGCGGGGGGTACGAGCAGTACTTC
TRBJ1-2	-	-	TRBV19	CASSIAPESYGYTF	TGTGCCAGTAGTATAGCCCCGGAATCCTATGGCTACACCTTC
TRBJ2-2	-	-	TRBV7-8	CASSLDLTGELFF	TGTGCCAGCAGCTTAGACCTCACCGGGGAGCTGTTTTTT
TRBJ2-7	-	-	TRBV30	CACLSETAYEQYF	TGTGCCTGCTTGTCCGAGACAGCCTACGAGCAGTACTTC
TRBJ1-2	-	TRBD1	TRBV7-2	CASSIDRGTGYTF	TGTGCCAGCAGCATTGACAGGGGTACTGGCTACACCTTC
TRBJ2-7	-	TRBD2	TRBV5-1	CASSLPGVSGRTMEQYF	TGCGCCAGCAGCTTACCTGGGGTTAGCGGGAGGACCATGGAGCAGTACTTC
TRBJ2-7	few	-	TRBV7-8	CASSFRTSYEQYF	TGTGCCAGCAGCTTTCGGACCTCCTACGAGCAGTACTTC
TRBJ2-7	-	-	TRBV5-4	CASSYDSYEQYF	TGTGCCAGCAGCTATGACTCCTACGAGCAGTACTTC
TRBJ1-3	-	-	TRBV2	CASSEDGNTIYF	TGTGCCAGCAGTGAGGATGGAAACACCATATATTTT
TRBJ1-2	-	TRBD1	TRBV7-8	CASSLRDRGSNYGYTF	TGTGCCAGCAGCTTAAGGGACAGGGGGAGCAACTATGGCTACACCTTC
TRBJ1-1	-	-	TRBV12-5	CASGLLAGYTEAFF	TGTGCTAGTGGTTTGCTTGCAGGATACACTGAAGCTTTCTTT
TRBJ2-3	-	-	TRBV30	CAWSVLIGDTQYF	TGTGCCTGGAGTGTACTGATAGGAGATACGCAGTATTTT
TRBJ2-1	once	TRBD2	TRBV6-1	CASSVERDYYNEQFF	TGTGCCAGCAGTGTTGAGCGGGACTATTACAATGAGCAGTTCTTC
TRBJ1-2	-	-	TRBV6-1	CASSAWGRGGYTF	TGTGCCAGCAGTGCCTGGGGCCGGGGTGGCTACACCTTC
TRBJ1-2	-	TRBD1	TRBV4-3	CASSPLTGEAGYGYTF	TGCGCCAGCAGCCCTCTTACAGGGGAGGCTGGCTATGGCTACACCTTC
TRBJ2-3	-	TRBD2	TRBV11-2	CASSPRGAGGTDTQYF	TGTGCCAGCAGCCCCCGTGGGGCGGGGGGAACAGATACGCAGTATTTT
TRBJ1-5	once	-	TRBV18	CASSPFVGGGNQPQHF	TGTGCCAGCTCACCATTTGTAGGCGGGGGCAATCAGCCCCAGCATTTT
TRBJ2-7	-	-	TRBV19	CASSSYYEQYF	TGTGCCAGTAGTAGTTACTACGAGCAGTACTTC
TRBJ1-4	-	-	TRBV28	CASSFGSGNEKLFF	TGTGCCAGCAGTTTTGGCTCCGGCAATGAAAAACTGTTTTTT
TRBJ1-5	-	-	TRBV28	CASSPTGYNQPQHF	TGTGCCAGCAGCCCTACAGGGTACAATCAGCCCCAGCATTTT
TRBJ2-3	-	-	TRBV4-3	CASSLGTGENTDTQYF	TGCGCCAGCAGCCTCGGGACGGGGGAAAACACAGATACGCAGTATTTT
TRBJ2-3	-	-	TRBV14	CASSQLIGVGDTQYF	TGTGCCAGCAGCCAATTAATAGGGGTCGGAGATACGCAGTATTTT
TRBJ2-2	-	TRBD1	TRBV19	CASSRPGTGYTGELFF	TGTGCCAGTAGCCGTCCCGGGACAGGTTATACCGGGGAGCTGTTTTTT
TRBJ2-7	-	-	TRBV7-2	CASSPTGYEQYF	TGTGCCAGCAGCCCCACAGGCTACGAGCAGTACTTC
TRBJ1-5	-	-	TRBV11-2	CASSFNNQPQHF	TGTGCCAGCAGCTTTAACAATCAGCCCCAGCATTTT
TRBJ1-4	-	-	TRBV6-1	CASLTDSTNEKLFF	TGTGCCAGTTTGACGGATTCAACTAATGAAAAACTGTTTTTT
TRBJ1-2	-	TRBD1	TRBV7-2	CASSLSGTGRLGFGYTF	TGTGCCAGCAGCTTGTCAGGGACAGGGAGGTTGGGTTTCGGCTACACCTTC
TRBJ2-3	-	TRBD1	TRBV30	CAWSEFDRGPFTDTQYF	TGTGCCTGGAGCGAGTTCGACAGGGGGCCTTTCACAGATACGCAGTATTTT